Here is one T cell receptor (beta chain) with its context. This record comes from a study of blood T cell repertoires in COVID-19. Study in general: Collection of acute and convalescent COVID-19 samples took place in the United States, Italy and Spain. PBMCs, B-cell-depleted T cells, or T cells were the source of the cDNA or gDNA that made up the material.

As originally analysed: Using reference gene primer amplification, nucleated cell counts were estimated. Some clones are missing from TCRdb's copy, which holds only in-frame ones; the method was immunoSEQ multiplex PCR. The V and J calls and the clone size are those of that table, but D and trimming were determined from the DNA. The sample shows tens of thousands of clones, 85% to 90% of them seen only once. Germline lookup yields CDR1 SGHDT and CDR2 YYEEEE. V was cut by 2 bases and J by 0 bases, with 9 bases left in between. This CDR3 contains 15 residues. The V gene is TRBV5-6, the J gene TRBJ2-1; D is unclear. Sequencing was performed on peripheral blood. The sequence was collected from a human donor in a cohort sampled during active COVID-19. The CDR3 loop is CASSFWRSSYNEQFF. CDR3 sequence (DNA): TGTGCCAGCAGCTTTTGGCGGAGCTCCTACAATGAGCAGTTCTTC.